The source of this TCR beta chain is a study of identical twins. TCRdb processed the 5' RACE reads anew with MiXCR; each CDR3 protein has one entry. The repertoire holds roughly 200,000 distinct CDR3 sequences, with around a sixth as singletons. CDR3 length: 12 amino acids. Trimming took off 3 bases at V and 8 bases at J, with 10 bases between the two ends. The sample was also reused in another study, on T cells expressing NK-cell markers.

Sequencing input: CD8+ T cells sorted from blood. The chain has TRBV12-3 or TRBV12-4 and TRBJ1-2; D call uncertain. This receptor was taken from a woman younger than 30 in good health. The CDR3: CASSFLAGGYTF. CDR3 bases: TGTGCCAGCAGTTTTTTGGCGGGAGGCTACACCTTC.